Below are 16 T cell receptor beta chains sequenced from a single sample in a study of blood T cell repertoires in COVID-19. Clones were read by immunoSEQ multiplex PCR, and TCRdb kept only the in-frame ones, dropping some. This table has roughly 270,000 clones, 85% appearing once. Source material: PBMCs or T cells enriched from blood (not recorded which). These receptors were collected from a woman in her fifties or sixties who had recovered from COVID-19.

V is TRBV4-2 and J is TRBJ2-7; 7 positions agree with TRBD2. V was pared by 1 base and J by 0 bases, with 0 bases of the junction left unmatched. The CDR3 has 14 amino acids. Germline V lookup: CDR1 LGHNA, CDR2 YNFKEQ. The CDR3 bases are TGTGCCAGCAGCCAAGGGACTAGCTCCTACGAGCAGTACTTC. Protein product: CASSQGTSSYEQYF.

CDR3 in DNA: TGTGCCAGCAGTTTAGTACTTCAAAATTCACCCCTCCACTTT. Encoded protein: CASSLVLQNSPLHF. V gene TRBV28 combines with J gene TRBJ1-6; D unresolved. The germline CDR1 and CDR2 sequences are MDHEN and SYDVKM. The CDR3 consists of 14 residues. The V and J ends lost 2 bases and 7 bases respectively, with 9 bases between them.

The rearrangement links TRBV6-1 to TRBJ2-2; no clear D. Germline V CDR1 and CDR2: MNHNS, SASEGT. The CDR3 loop spans 16 amino acids. V was shortened by 4 bases and J by 0 bases, with 12 bases between the two germline ends. CDR3 bases: TGTGCCAGCAGTGGACTTGAGATCGCGAACACCGGGGAGCTGTTTTTT. Residues: CASSGLEIANTGELFF.

J is TRBJ2-7 and V is TRBV6-5; 7 bases align to TRBD1. Per the germline V gene, CDR1 is MNHEY and CDR2 is SVGAGI. This CDR3 has 14 amino acids. Trimming cost V 6 bases and J 0 bases; bases outside gene matches: 5. The CDR3 spells CASRPDRTSYEQYF. Written as DNA, the CDR3 is TGTGCCAGCAGACCGGACAGGACCTCCTACGAGCAGTACTTC.

The CDR3 here is CASSSYRDRGYEQYF. The CDR3 DNA reads TGTGCCAGCAGTTCGTACCGGGACAGGGGTTACGAGCAGTACTTC. The chain recombines TRBV27 with TRBJ2-7, with 10 bases matching TRBD1. The V and J ends lost 4 bases and 4 bases, in that order; junction bases with no gene match: 7. The germline gives CDR1 MNHEY, CDR2 SMNVEV (reference sequence). The CDR3 length is 15 residues.

This chain links TRBV13 with TRBJ1-1, with 8 positions matching TRBD1. CDR1 is PRHDT, CDR2 FYEKMQ, per germline (reference sequence). V trimming: 5 bases; J trimming: 0 bases; junction bases outside the gene matches: 8. This CDR3 spans 16 amino acids. The CDR3 region has the DNA TGTGCCAGCAGCCCCGGACAGGGTCGGATGAACACTGAAGCTTTCTTT. Amino acids: CASSPGQGRMNTEAFF.

The rearrangement joins TRBV30 to TRBJ1-5; 12 positions match TRBD1. CDR1 GTSNPN and CDR2 SVGIG come from the germline V gene (reference sequence). The trim removed 2 bases at V and 7 bases at J, leaving 18 bases unmatched. The CDR3 has 19 residues. CDR3 loop: CAWSPGGGTGGLYLQPQHF. The CDR3 nucleotides are TGTGCCTGGAGTCCCGGGGGGGGGACAGGGGGCCTCTATCTCCAGCCCCAGCATTTT.

The rearrangement links TRBV6-5 to TRBJ2-7, with 9 nucleotides matching TRBD2. With 5 bases clipped from V and 4 bases from J, the junction kept 3 bases outside the gene matches. The germline gives CDR1 MNHEY, CDR2 SVGAGI. The CDR3 loop spans 13 amino acids. The CDR3: CASSNGLAYEQYF. As DNA, the CDR3 is TGTGCCAGCAGTAATGGACTAGCGTACGAGCAGTACTTC.

A note on this clone: It may be a read error: a sequence one base away is much more abundant. The chain is built from TRBV20-1 and TRBJ1-1, with TRBD1 as a possible D gene (5 bases). The CDR3 is 11 residues long. Trimming shortened V by 3 bases and J by 3 bases, and 5 bases separated the two germline ends. The germline CDR1 and CDR2 sequences are DFQATT and SNEGSKA (reference sequence). The CDR3 DNA reads as TGCAGTGCTAGCAGGGACACTGAAGCTTTCTTT. Its protein product is CSASRDTEAFF.

The chain uses TRBV11-2 and TRBJ2-1; a possible D gene is TRBD2 (5 bases). The germline CDR1 and CDR2 sequences are SGHAT and FQNNGV. This CDR3 is 15 amino acids long. Trimming took off 8 bases at V and 0 bases at J, with 14 bases between the two ends. As DNA, the CDR3 is TGTGCCAGCGGCGTCGGTGGGAGCTCCTACAATGAGCAGTTCTTC. This encodes CASGVGGSSYNEQFF.

The chain couples TRBV7-8 to TRBJ1-2, with 7 bases that match TRBD1. V was pared by 8 bases and J by 3 bases, with 15 bases of the junction left unmatched. Germline V CDR1 and CDR2: SGHVS, FQNEAQ. The CDR3 consists of 16 residues. The CDR3 sequence is CASGKGAQRAYYGYTF. Written as DNA, the CDR3 is TGTGCCAGCGGCAAGGGGGCCCAAAGGGCATACTATGGCTACACCTTC.

The rearrangement uses TRBV18 and TRBJ2-3; D remains ambiguous. Deletions cut 0 bases from V and 2 bases from J, with 6 bases between. Looked up from germline, CDR1 is KGHSH and CDR2 is LQKENI. The CDR3 is made up of 14 amino acids. The CDR3 loop reads CASSPPTYTDTQYF. CDR3 nucleotide sequence: TGTGCCAGCTCACCACCCACATACACAGATACGCAGTATTTT.

This clone is a singleton in its sample. The CDR3 nucleotides read TGTGCCTGGCTTTCGGGGGCGATAGCGGGGGGGCCAGGAACCGGGGAGCTGTTTTTT. This gives the protein CAWLSGAIAGGPGTGELFF. V is TRBV30 and J is TRBJ2-2; 11 bases map to TRBD2. This CDR3 contains 19 residues. The ends lost 5 bases at V and 5 bases at J; junction bases unmatched: 19. Germline CDR1 is GTSNPN and CDR2 is SVGIG (reference sequence).

The chain couples TRBV29-1 to TRBJ1-2; unclear D gene. CDR3 length equals 15 residues. Deletions cut 2 bases from V and 5 bases from J, with 18 bases between. The germline V gene has CDR1 SQVTM and CDR2 ANQGSEA. CDR3 sequence: CSVECATQLGYGYTF. The CDR3 DNA reads as TGCAGCGTTGAATGTGCGACCCAACTCGGGTATGGCTACACCTTC.

The chain employs TRBV30 and TRBJ1-1; the D gene is possibly TRBD1 (5 bases). CDR1 and CDR2 (germline): GTSNPN, SVGIG (reference sequence). The V end was cut by 2 bases, the J end by 9 bases, with 10 bases between. This CDR3 spans 11 amino acids. The CDR3 protein is CAWSSKGKAFF. CDR3 nucleotides: TGTGCCTGGAGTAGTAAGGGGAAAGCTTTCTTT. The variable domain in full, completed from reference TRBV30 and TRBJ1-1, reads SQTIHQWPATLVQPVGSPLSLECTVEGTSNPNLYWYRQAAGRGLQLLFYSVGIGQISSEVPQNLSASRPQDRQFILSSKKLLLSDSGFYLCAWSSKGKAFFGQGTRLTVV.

The chain carries TRBV5-1 and TRBJ2-1; tentatively, D is TRBD2 (6 bases). Germline-derived CDR1 and CDR2 are SGHRS and YFSETQ. The CDR3 spans 15 residues. V gave up 2 bases and J gave up 10 bases, with 19 bases separating them. The CDR3 here is CASSLTPLLAGEQFF. CDR3 nucleotide sequence: TGCGCCAGCAGCTTAACCCCTTTGTTGGCGGGGGAGCAGTTCTTC.